The 13 T cell receptor beta chains below all came from one sample that was sequenced in a study of blood T cell repertoires in COVID-19. The repertoire was sequenced with immunoSEQ multiplex PCR; TCRdb's copy has only in-frame clones and lacks some. The table has roughly 230,000 clones, approximately 80% seen once. The sequenced material came from peripheral blood. These receptors all come from an older woman with active or convalescent COVID-19.

The chain recombines TRBV3-1 (or the pseudogene TRBV3-2) with TRBJ1-2; D ambiguous. V lost 4 bases to trimming and J lost 0 bases, with 9 bases between them. This CDR3 spans 14 amino acids. Germline V lookup: CDR1 LGHDT, CDR2 YNNKEL (reference sequence). CDR3 in amino acids: CASSPRLANYGYTF. For the CDR3, the DNA is TGTGCCAGCAGCCCGCGCTTAGCTAACTATGGCTACACCTTC.

V is TRBV7-8 and J is TRBJ2-5; TRBD2 matches at 8 bases. V gave up 2 bases and J gave up 4 bases; unmatched junction bases: 9. The CDR3 is 16 residues long. Germline V lookup: CDR1 SGHVS, CDR2 FQNEAQ. DNA for the CDR3: TGTGCCAGCAGCTTAATCGATCGGGGGGGCCCAGAGACCCAGTACTTC. It translates to CASSLIDRGGPETQYF.

The chain has TRBV20-1 and TRBJ1-5; D is uncertain. V lost 3 bases to trimming and J lost 7 bases, with 13 bases between them. CDR3 length: 13 amino acids. Germline V gene data show CDR1 as DFQATT and CDR2 as SNEGSKA (reference sequence). The CDR3 DNA reads TGCAGTGCTAGTAGCCGGGGTCAACAGCCCCAGCATTTT. Translated: CSASSRGQQPQHF.

The chain links TRBV4-1 to TRBJ2-3, with D tentatively TRBD1 (6 bases). The V end lost 1 base, the J end lost 5 bases, and 16 bases lay between the germline ends. This CDR3 has 16 amino acids. Germline CDR1 is MGHRA and CDR2 is YSYEKL. The CDR3 loop reads CASSQVLGASVDTQYF. CDR3 DNA: TGCGCCAGCAGCCAAGTTTTGGGGGCTTCTGTAGATACGCAGTATTTT.

The V and J genes are TRBV5-6 and TRBJ2-1; D not certain. Per germline, CDR1 SGHDT and CDR2 YYEEEE. V was cut by 0 bases and J by 3 bases, with 4 bases left in between. The CDR3 spans 13 residues. The chain's CDR3 is CASSLGLYNEQFF. CDR3 DNA: TGTGCCAGCAGCTTGGGACTCTACAATGAGCAGTTCTTC. The whole variable domain, remainder taken from reference TRBV5-6 and TRBJ2-1, is DAGVTQSPTHLIKTRGQQVTLRCSPKSGHDTVSWYQQALGQGPQFIFQYYEEEERQRGNFPDRFSGHQFPNYSSELNVNALLLGDSALYLCASSLGLYNEQFFGPGTRLTVL.

V usage is TRBV11-3 and J usage is TRBJ2-2; D might be TRBD2 (5 bases). V was shortened by 5 bases and J by 2 bases, with 9 bases between the two germline ends. The CDR3 runs 14 residues. Germline V lookup: CDR1 SGHNT, CDR2 YENEEA. The CDR3 protein is CASSRGPNTGELFF. The CDR3 region has the DNA TGTGCCAGCAGCCGCGGGCCCAACACCGGGGAGCTGTTTTTT.

The chain has TRBV30 and TRBJ2-3, with D maybe TRBD2 (6 bases). Germline CDR1 and CDR2: GTSNPN and SVGIG (reference sequence). V lost 3 bases and J lost 6, with 16 bases in between. This CDR3 has 14 residues. CDR3 sequence: CAWSILAPGDTQYF. The CDR3 DNA sequence: TGTGCCTGGAGCATACTAGCCCCAGGGGATACGCAGTATTTT. Looking up the rest from reference TRBV30 and TRBJ2-3 gives the full variable domain: SQTIHQWPATLVQPVGSPLSLECTVEGTSNPNLYWYRQAAGRGLQLLFYSVGIGQISSEVPQNLSASRPQDRQFILSSKKLLLSDSGFYLCAWSILAPGDTQYFGPGTRLTVL.

The chain links TRBV18 to TRBJ1-1; 7 nucleotides match TRBD1. The V gene end was trimmed by 3 bases and the J gene end by 3 bases; junction bases not matched to a gene: 16. There are 18 residues in the CDR3. Germline loops: CDR1 KGHSH, CDR2 LQKENI. Here the CDR3 DNA reads TGTGCCAGCTCACCCACGAATCAATACAGGGGCGCGGACACTGAAGCTTTCTTT. Its translation is CASSPTNQYRGADTEAFF. Using reference TRBV18 and TRBJ1-1 for the parts outside the CDR3, the full variable domain is NAGVMQNPRHLVRRRGQEARLRCSPMKGHSHVYWYRQLPEEGLKFMVYLQKENIIDESGMPKERFSAEFPKEGPSILRIQQVVRGDSAAYFCASSPTNQYRGADTEAFFGQGTRLTVV.

V gene TRBV7-9 combines with J gene TRBJ1-4; a possible D gene is TRBD1 (6 bases). The CDR3 consists of 15 residues. The V and J ends lost 5 bases and 8 bases respectively, with 18 bases between them. The germline V gene has CDR1 SEHNR and CDR2 FQNEAQ (reference sequence). CDR3 region: CASSPETGSKEKLFF. CDR3 DNA: TGTGCCAGCAGCCCAGAGACAGGTTCGAAGGAAAAACTGTTTTTT.

Details on this clone: One end of the junction is discordant with germline, which a read error may explain. The chain joins TRBV7-7 to TRBJ2-1; maybe TRBD1 (6 bases). The CDR3 has 15 residues. CDR1 is SSHAT and CDR2 is FNYEAQ in the germline V gene (reference sequence). CDR3: CASSSSPGAYNEQFF. The CDR3 coding sequence is TGTGCTAGCAGCTCTTCCCCAGGGGCTTACAATGAGCAGTTCTTC. Together with reference TRBV7-7 and TRBJ2-1, the CDR3 gives the full variable domain: GAGVSQSPRYKVTKRGQDVTLRCDPISSHATLYWYQQALGQGPEFLTYFNYEAQPDKSGLPSDRFSAERPEGSISTLTIQRTEQRDSAMYRCASSSSPGAYNEQFFGPGTRLTVL.

V usage is TRBV27 and J usage is TRBJ1-6; 7 bases line up with TRBD1. Germline lookup yields CDR1 MNHEY and CDR2 SMNVEV (reference sequence). CDR3 size: 16 residues. Trimming removed 6 bases from V and 0 bases from J; junction bases left unmatched: 5. CDR3 sequence reads: CASRITGDSYNSPLHF. The CDR3 DNA reads TGTGCCAGCAGGATCACAGGGGACTCCTATAATTCACCCCTCCACTTT.

This chain uses TRBV19 with TRBJ1-1; D is unclear. Between the trimmed V and J ends, which lost 6 bases and 1 base, there was a span of 21 bases. This CDR3 spans 17 amino acids. Germline V CDR1 and CDR2: LNHDA, SQIVND (reference sequence). In DNA form, the CDR3 reads TGTGCCAGTAGCTACGGAGGGCGAGTTGGCGCGAACACTGAAGCTTTCTTT. This encodes CASSYGGRVGANTEAFF.

The gene calls are TRBV11-2 and TRBJ2-7; 8 nucleotides agree with TRBD1. Germline V gives CDR1 SGHAT, CDR2 FQNNGV. The CDR3 sequence is 14 residues long. V gave up 5 bases and J gave up 6 bases; unmatched junction bases: 9. CDR3 residues: CASSPFSRGPEQYF. CDR3 DNA: TGTGCCAGCAGCCCTTTCTCCAGGGGGCCCGAGCAGTACTTC. The variable domain in full, with the rest retrieved from reference TRBV11-2 and TRBJ2-7, is EAGVAQSPRYKIIEKRQSVAFWCNPISGHATLYWYQQILGQGPKLLIQFQNNGVVDDSQLPKDRFSAERLKGVDSTLKIQPAKLEDSAVYLCASSPFSRGPEQYFGPGTRLTVT.